The 20 T cell receptor beta chains presented below share a single source sample, sequenced in a study of radiotherapy plus CTLA-4 blockade in lung cancer. The assay was immunoSEQ multiplex PCR, and TCRdb's table has in-frame clones only and misses some. Of around 70,000 clones in the sample, around 86% were seen once. The sequencing here drew on peripheral blood, taken from a patient treated with radiotherapy plus ipilimumab. All receptors derive from a human donor with non-small cell lung cancer who had a partial response to radiotherapy plus ipilimumab.

The chain recombines TRBV9 with TRBJ1-4, with D possibly TRBD1 on 6 matching bases. Trimming cost V 4 bases and J 5 bases, with 21 bases left between them. The CDR3 consists of 17 residues. Germline V CDR1 and CDR2: SGDLS, YYNGEE. CDR3: CASSPQARGGKNEKLFF. The CDR3 nucleotides are TGTGCCAGCAGCCCCCAGGCCAGGGGAGGGAAAAATGAAAAACTGTTTTTT. Looking up the rest from reference TRBV9 and TRBJ1-4 gives the full variable domain: DSGVTQTPKHLITATGQRVTLRCSPRSGDLSVYWYQQSLDQGLQFLIQYYNGEERAKGNILERFSAQQFPDLHSELNLSSLELGDSALYFCASSPQARGGKNEKLFFGSGTQLSVL.

V and J are TRBV5-1 and TRBJ2-1; no clear D gene. The CDR3 contains 13 residues. Trimming stripped 5 bases from V and 1 base from J, with 7 bases between. Germline-derived CDR1 and CDR2 are SGHRS and YFSETQ. CDR3 region: CASRIESYNEQFF. DNA for the CDR3: TGCGCCAGCAGGATCGAGTCCTACAATGAGCAGTTCTTC.

This chain links TRBV6-1 with TRBJ2-1; 12 bases are a match to TRBD2. The CDR3 runs 15 residues. Trimming took 4 bases from V and 5 from J; bases not matched to a gene: 3. The germline V gene encodes CDR1 MNHNS and CDR2 SASEGT. Here the CDR3 DNA reads TGTGCCAGCAGTGTAGGACTAGCGGGAAACAATGAGCAGTTCTTC. This codes for CASSVGLAGNNEQFF.

The sample holds a few counts of this clone. The gene calls are TRBV7-7 and TRBJ2-7, with unresolved D. The V gene's germline CDR1 is SSHAT and CDR2 FNYEAQ (reference sequence). The V end lost 4 bases, the J end lost 5 bases, and 9 bases lay between the germline ends. CDR3 length: 12 residues. CDR3 nucleotide sequence: TGTGCCAGCAGCTCGGGTAGTCACGAGCAGTACTTC. Encoded protein: CASSSGSHEQYF.

The V call is TRBV2, the J call TRBJ2-6; D is unclear. CDR1 is SNHLY and CDR2 is FYNNEI in the germline V gene. The germline V and J ends were trimmed by 7 bases and 2 bases, with 6 bases remaining between them. This CDR3 is 13 amino acids long. In DNA form, the CDR3 reads TGTGCCAGCATGGCCGCTGGGGCCAACGTCCTGACTTTC. This translates into CASMAAGANVLTF.

The chain is built from TRBV7-2 and TRBJ2-2; 7 bases are shared with TRBD1. J was trimmed by 1 base and V by 5 bases; bases with no gene match: 4. The CDR3 extends over 15 amino acids. Germline V gene sequence: CDR1 SGHTA, CDR2 FQGNSA. The CDR3 reads CASSRRTGNTGELFF. DNA for the CDR3: TGTGCCAGCAGCCGAAGGACAGGGAACACCGGGGAGCTGTTTTTT.

The genes are TRBV25-1 and TRBJ2-1; the match to TRBD2 covers 7 bases. The V segment lost 2 bases and the J segment 10 bases; nucleotides outside the gene matches: 14. The V gene's germline CDR1 is MGHDK and CDR2 SYGVNS. CDR3 length equals 16 residues. CDR3 sequence: CASSEGSRERRGEQFF. CDR3 in DNA: TGTGCCAGCAGTGAAGGCTCGCGGGAGCGCCGGGGAGAGCAGTTCTTC.

The rearrangement joins TRBV28 to TRBJ2-1; TRBD2 matches at 12 bases. From germline, CDR1 is MDHEN and CDR2 SYDVKM. J gave up 4 bases and V 5 bases, and 6 bases lay outside the gene matches. The CDR3 contains 16 residues. The CDR3 DNA is TGTGCCAGCAGTCTGCCGGGACTAGCGGGTTACAATGAGCAGTTCTTC. This sequence encodes CASSLPGLAGYNEQFF.

The V call is TRBV7-6, the J call TRBJ1-5, with TRBD1 as a possible D gene (5 bases). The germline V and J ends were trimmed by 5 bases and 0 bases, with 14 bases remaining between them. Germline CDR1 SGHVS, CDR2 FNYEAQ. The CDR3 totals 16 residues. Here the CDR3 reads CASSKEGPNSNQPQHF. The CDR3 bases are TGTGCCAGCAGCAAGGAGGGGCCTAATAGCAATCAGCCCCAGCATTTT. Together with reference TRBV7-6 and TRBJ1-5, the CDR3 gives the full variable domain: GAGVSQSPRYKVTKRGQDVALRCDPISGHVSLYWYRQALGQGPEFLTYFNYEAQQDKSGLPNDRFSAERPEGSISTLTIQRTEQRDSAMYRCASSKEGPNSNQPQHFGDGTRLSIL.

The chain links TRBV5-1 to TRBJ2-2; D gene ambiguous. V lost 0 bases, J lost 5 bases, and 8 bases lay in between. The germline V gene encodes CDR1 SGHRS and CDR2 YFSETQ. The CDR3 contains 14 residues. The CDR3 sequence: CASSLAGGTGELFF. For the CDR3, the DNA is TGCGCCAGCAGCTTGGCCGGTGGTACCGGGGAGCTGTTTTTT.

This clone came up once. This rearrangement joins TRBV5-5 to TRBJ1-2; D possibly corresponds to TRBD1 (6 bases). CDR1 is SGHKS and CDR2 is YYEKEE in the germline V gene (reference sequence). Trimming pared 4 bases from V and 7 bases from J, leaving 14 bases between. The CDR3 spans 13 residues. For the CDR3, the DNA is TGTGCCAGCAGCCTACAGGGAGTCGGTGGCTACACCTTC. This gives the protein CASSLQGVGGYTF.

This chain connects TRBV7-8 to TRBJ2-7; a possible D gene is TRBD2 (6 bases). Trimming took off 2 bases at V and 2 bases at J, with 13 bases between the two ends. The CDR3 has 15 residues. CDR1 and CDR2 (germline): SGHVS, FQNEAQ. The CDR3 here is CASSLPAGGTYEQYF. CDR3 DNA: TGTGCCAGCAGCTTACCCGCAGGAGGGACCTACGAGCAGTACTTC.

The chain is built from TRBV9 and TRBJ2-2; 10 nucleotides align to TRBD2. Per germline, CDR1 SGDLS and CDR2 YYNGEE. This CDR3 region has 17 residues. The junction had 8 bases not matched to a gene; V was cut back by 0 bases and J by 6 bases. For the CDR3, the DNA is TGTGCCAGCAGCGTAGTACCCCTAGCGGGGGCGGCCGGGGAGCTGTTTTTT. Translated: CASSVVPLAGAAGELFF. Drawing the rest from reference TRBV9 and TRBJ2-2, the complete variable domain is DSGVTQTPKHLITATGQRVTLRCSPRSGDLSVYWYQQSLDQGLQFLIQYYNGEERAKGNILERFSAQQFPDLHSELNLSSLELGDSALYFCASSVVPLAGAAGELFFGEGSRLTVL.

The chain carries TRBV29-1 and TRBJ2-1, with TRBD1 matching 9 bases. The CDR3 sequence is 14 residues long. The V and J ends lost 7 bases and 3 bases, in that order; junction bases with no gene match: 7. CDR1 SQVTM and CDR2 ANQGSEA come from the germline V gene. The CDR3 DNA reads TGCAGCGCCCAAAGGGACAGGGACTACAATGAGCAGTTCTTC. Residues: CSAQRDRDYNEQFF.

CDR3 sequence: CSVIAASGRTGELFF. CDR3 coding DNA: TGCAGCGTGATAGCGGCCTCGGGGCGTACCGGGGAGCTGTTTTTT. This chain links TRBV29-1 with TRBJ2-2, with TRBD2 as a possible D gene (6 bases). Germline V gives CDR1 SQVTM, CDR2 ANQGSEA. The CDR3 runs to 15 residues. V was pared by 6 bases and J by 5 bases, with 19 bases between.

The chain combines TRBV9 with TRBJ2-3, with D perhaps TRBD1 (6 bases). This CDR3 is built from 16 residues. V shed 1 base and J shed 0 bases, with 12 bases lying between them. Germline lookup yields CDR1 SGDLS and CDR2 YYNGEE. The CDR3 DNA reads TGTGCCAGCAGCGTATCAGGGGCGGGTAGCACAGATACGCAGTATTTT. It codes for CASSVSGAGSTDTQYF.

V is TRBV5-1 and J is TRBJ2-1, with 14 bases aligning to TRBD2. The CDR3 has 17 amino acids. The trim removed 3 bases at V and 7 bases at J, leaving 9 bases unmatched. CDR1 SGHRS and CDR2 YFSETQ come from the germline V gene. CDR3 nucleotides: TGCGCCAGCAGCTCCGGGACTAGCGGGGGAGGAGAGAATGAGCAGTTCTTC. This encodes CASSSGTSGGGENEQFF.

The chain is built from TRBV29-1 and TRBJ2-3; possibly TRBD1 for D (5 bases). Trimming left V 3 bases short and J 1 base short, with 17 bases between. This CDR3 has 16 residues. Germline values: CDR1 SQVTM, CDR2 ANQGSEA. CDR3 residues: CSVERSGSIGTDTQYF. The CDR3 coding sequence is TGCAGCGTTGAGAGGTCAGGGTCAATCGGCACAGATACGCAGTATTTT.

In its sample, this clone was seen a few times. The V gene is TRBV5-1, the J gene TRBJ1-1; tentative D call: TRBD1 (6 bases). With 3 bases removed from V and 4 bases from J, the gap between germline ends came to 13 bases. Germline V CDR1 and CDR2: SGHRS, YFSETQ. This CDR3 is 14 amino acids long. This chain's CDR3 is CASSYPQGTTEAFF. As DNA, the CDR3 is TGCGCCAGCAGCTACCCCCAGGGGACCACTGAAGCTTTCTTT.

This clone has only one observation. DNA of the CDR3: TGCAGCGTTGAGGGCGGGGTAAGGGGCCAGAACACTGAAGCTTTCTTT. Translating gives CSVEGGVRGQNTEAFF. The gene calls are TRBV29-1 and TRBJ1-1, with a tentative D call TRBD1 (5 bases). The length of the CDR3 is 16 residues. Trimming pared 3 bases from V and 1 base from J, leaving 18 bases between. Germline CDR1 is SQVTM and CDR2 is ANQGSEA.